These T cell receptor beta chains were read from a single sample in a study of cytomegalovirus exposure and HLA in healthy donors. Assay used: immunoSEQ multiplex PCR; TCRdb lists only in-frame clones, some missing. In the table there are 110,000 or so clones, over 70% of which are singletons. Material for sequencing was PBMCs. The receptors here all came from a woman aged 40-49 years in good health and CMV-seropositive. The CDR3 runs from the conserved cysteine through the conserved F or W. Fields, in order: J gene, D gene, clone size, V gene, CDR3 DNA, CDR3 protein. D genes are given only for firm matches. Clone size, where shown, is once, few, many, or a class for clones that have expanded.

J gene: TRBJ2-7
D gene: TRBD2
clone size: .
V gene: TRBV6-1
CDR3 DNA: TGTGCCAGCAACCCGACTAGCCAATACTCCTACGAGCAGTACTTC
CDR3 protein: CASNPTSQYSYEQYF

J gene: TRBJ2-1
D gene: TRBD2
clone size: few
V gene: TRBV5-1
CDR3 DNA: TGCGCCAGCAGCCTCACTAGCGGGATAGGAGGTAGTGAGCAGTTCTTC
CDR3 protein: CASSLTSGIGGSEQFF

J gene: TRBJ2-2
D gene: .
clone size: .
V gene: TRBV6-1
CDR3 DNA: TGTGCCAGCAGCTACTCGAACACCGGGGAGCTGTTTTTT
CDR3 protein: CASSYSNTGELFF

J gene: TRBJ2-5
D gene: TRBD2
clone size: .
V gene: TRBV5-4
CDR3 DNA: TGTGCCAGCAGCTCGACTAGCGGGGGAATTGAAGAGACCCAGTACTTC
CDR3 protein: CASSSTSGGIEETQYF

J gene: TRBJ2-5
D gene: .
clone size: .
V gene: TRBV10-3
CDR3 DNA: TGTGCCATCAGTGAGCGGGGAGGAGTAGAGACCCAGTACTTC
CDR3 protein: CAISERGGVETQYF

J gene: TRBJ2-3
D gene: TRBD2
clone size: .
V gene: TRBV19
CDR3 DNA: TGTGCCAGTAGTACCGGACTAGCGGGAGAGAGAGACACAGATACGCAGTATTTT
CDR3 protein: CASSTGLAGERDTDTQYF

J gene: TRBJ1-1
D gene: .
clone size: .
V gene: TRBV6-5
CDR3 DNA: TGTGCCAGCAGTTACGACATCGGGAAGAACACTGAAGCTTTCTTT
CDR3 protein: CASSYDIGKNTEAFF

J gene: TRBJ1-2
D gene: TRBD1
clone size: .
V gene: TRBV6-1
CDR3 DNA: TGTGCCAGCAGTGGCTGGGACAGGGGCCGGGACTATGGCTACACCTTC
CDR3 protein: CASSGWDRGRDYGYTF

J gene: TRBJ1-1
D gene: .
clone size: few
V gene: TRBV25-1
CDR3 DNA: TGTGCCAGCAGTCTTCAGGGGAGTGCAGCTTTCTTT
CDR3 protein: CASSLQGSAAFF

J gene: TRBJ1-2
D gene: .
clone size: .
V gene: TRBV10-2
CDR3 DNA: TGCGCCAGCAGTGAGTTGAGGGAAGGCTACACCTTC
CDR3 protein: CASSELREGYTF

J gene: TRBJ2-7
D gene: .
clone size: few
V gene: TRBV10-3
CDR3 DNA: TGTGCCATCAGTGACCAACAGGGAAGGAACTCCTACGAGCAGTACTTC
CDR3 protein: CAISDQQGRNSYEQYF

J gene: TRBJ2-3
D gene: TRBD2
clone size: .
V gene: TRBV5-6
CDR3 DNA: TGTGCCAGCAGCTCCGGGGGGAGAATAGATACGCAGTATTTT
CDR3 protein: CASSSGGRIDTQYF

J gene: TRBJ1-1
D gene: .
clone size: .
V gene: TRBV4-3
CDR3 DNA: TGCGCCAGCAGCCAAGGCCCAATCGAGGGGAACACTGAAGCTTTCTTT
CDR3 protein: CASSQGPIEGNTEAFF

J gene: TRBJ1-4
D gene: TRBD1
clone size: .
V gene: TRBV5-5
CDR3 DNA: TGTGCCAGCAGCTTGTTACCCGGGACAGTTGAAAAACTGTTTTTT
CDR3 protein: CASSLLPGTVEKLFF

J gene: TRBJ2-3
D gene: .
clone size: .
V gene: TRBV7-9
CDR3 DNA: TGTTCCTGCAAGGAATTGGGCGGCACAGATACGCAGTATTTT
CDR3 protein: CSCKELGGTDTQYF

J gene: TRBJ2-2
D gene: .
clone size: .
V gene: TRBV7-3
CDR3 DNA: TGTGCCAGCGGCAAAGGGGGGGCCCGGGGCACCGGGGAGCTGTTTTTT
CDR3 protein: CASGKGGARGTGELFF

J gene: TRBJ1-2
D gene: TRBD1
clone size: once
V gene: TRBV5-3
CDR3 DNA: TGTGCCAGAAGCTTCGGGTACTACGGGACAGGTTATGGCTACACCTTC
CDR3 protein: CARSFGYYGTGYGYTF

J gene: TRBJ1-2
D gene: TRBD1
clone size: .
V gene: TRBV27
CDR3 DNA: TGTGCCAGCAGATCAGGGCAGGGGGCTAGGTATGGCTACACCTTC
CDR3 protein: CASRSGQGARYGYTF

J gene: TRBJ2-7
D gene: .
clone size: .
V gene: TRBV5-1
CDR3 DNA: TGCGCCAGCGGACCCAGTTCGGGACTTGGCTACGAGCAGTACTTC
CDR3 protein: CASGPSSGLGYEQYF

J gene: TRBJ1-2
D gene: TRBD1
clone size: .
V gene: TRBV5-5
CDR3 DNA: TGTGCCAGCAGCCCCCGACAGGGCAAAGATGGCTACACCTTC
CDR3 protein: CASSPRQGKDGYTF

J gene: TRBJ1-2
D gene: TRBD1
clone size: once
V gene: TRBV7-9
CDR3 DNA: TGTGCCAGCAGCTTAGCTGGACAGGGTGGCTACACCTTC
CDR3 protein: CASSLAGQGGYTF

J gene: TRBJ2-3
D gene: .
clone size: .
V gene: TRBV27
CDR3 DNA: TGTGCCAGCCGGGCGGGATTAGGGGAATGTGTTCTAGCCTATAAATTAGATACGCAGTATTTT
CDR3 protein: CASRAGLGECVLAYKLDTQYF

J gene: TRBJ2-7
D gene: TRBD1
clone size: few
V gene: TRBV7-9
CDR3 DNA: TGTGCCAGCAGCTTAACTTCGGGACAGGGGGCCCACGAGCAGTACTTC
CDR3 protein: CASSLTSGQGAHEQYF

J gene: TRBJ1-2
D gene: TRBD1
clone size: .
V gene: TRBV4-2
CDR3 DNA: TGTGCCAGCAGCCAAGAAGGACAGGGGATCCTCTATGGCTACACCTTC
CDR3 protein: CASSQEGQGILYGYTF

J gene: TRBJ2-5
D gene: .
clone size: .
V gene: TRBV5-4
CDR3 DNA: TGTGCCAGCAGCTTGGAGGGTCTGCGGGCGACCTCCTGGGAGACCCAGTACTTC
CDR3 protein: CASSLEGLRATSWETQYF

J gene: TRBJ1-1
D gene: .
clone size: .
V gene: TRBV11-2
CDR3 DNA: TGTGCCAGCAGCCGGACTAACACTGAAGCTTTCTTT
CDR3 protein: CASSRTNTEAFF

J gene: TRBJ2-7
D gene: TRBD2
clone size: .
V gene: TRBV19
CDR3 DNA: TGTGCCAGTAGTGGGGGACTAGCGGCCTACGAGCAGTACTTC
CDR3 protein: CASSGGLAAYEQYF

J gene: TRBJ1-6
D gene: TRBD1
clone size: few
V gene: TRBV5-1
CDR3 DNA: TGCGCCAGCAGCTTGGGAGGGACAGATAATTCACCCCTCCACTTT
CDR3 protein: CASSLGGTDNSPLHF

J gene: TRBJ1-1
D gene: TRBD1
clone size: .
V gene: TRBV10-1
CDR3 DNA: TGCGCCAGTCCGGTGGGCGACAGGGGCATAAGGGGGCCTGGTGAAGCTTTCTTT
CDR3 protein: CASPVGDRGIRGPGEAFF

J gene: TRBJ1-5
D gene: .
clone size: few
V gene: TRBV2
CDR3 DNA: TGTGCCAGCAGGGGGTCAAGGGGGAAGAATCAGCCCCAGCATTTT
CDR3 protein: CASRGSRGKNQPQHF

J gene: TRBJ2-3
D gene: .
clone size: .
V gene: TRBV7-9
CDR3 DNA: TGTGCCAGCAGCTTAATGGGACTGATAACAGATACGCAGTATTTT
CDR3 protein: CASSLMGLITDTQYF

J gene: TRBJ1-6
D gene: .
clone size: .
V gene: TRBV4-3
CDR3 DNA: TGCGCCAGCAGCCAAGCCAGGGGACGGTCACCCCCCCACTTT
CDR3 protein: CASSQARGRSPPHF

J gene: TRBJ2-5
D gene: TRBD2
clone size: few
V gene: TRBV6-1
CDR3 DNA: TGTGCCAGCAGTCGACTAGCGGGAAGGGGAGAGACCCAGTACTTC
CDR3 protein: CASSRLAGRGETQYF

J gene: TRBJ2-5
D gene: .
clone size: .
V gene: TRBV30
CDR3 DNA: TGTGCCTGGAGTCCAGGACAAGAGACCCAGTACTTC
CDR3 protein: CAWSPGQETQYF

J gene: TRBJ1-2
D gene: .
clone size: once
V gene: TRBV6-1
CDR3 DNA: TGTGCCAGCAGTGACCTGACAGGAAACTATGGCTACACCTTC
CDR3 protein: CASSDLTGNYGYTF

J gene: TRBJ1-1
D gene: TRBD1
clone size: .
V gene: TRBV9
CDR3 DNA: TGTGCCAGCAGCGTAGTGGACAGGGCTGAAGCTTTCTTT
CDR3 protein: CASSVVDRAEAFF

J gene: TRBJ1-2
D gene: TRBD1
clone size: .
V gene: TRBV7-9
CDR3 DNA: TGTGCCAGCAGCTTCGCAGGAGGGGGCCAGGGCCTTATGGGCTACACCTTC
CDR3 protein: CASSFAGGGQGLMGYTF

J gene: TRBJ2-3
D gene: .
clone size: .
V gene: TRBV9
CDR3 DNA: TGTGCCAGCAGCGTTAGCGGATCTAGCACAGATACGCAGTATTTT
CDR3 protein: CASSVSGSSTDTQYF

J gene: TRBJ2-7
D gene: TRBD1
clone size: .
V gene: TRBV23-1
CDR3 DNA: TGCGCCAGCAGCCCCTCCGGGACAGGGGGCGCGAATTGTGGGCAGTACTTC
CDR3 protein: CASSPSGTGGANCGQYF

J gene: TRBJ2-1
D gene: .
clone size: .
V gene: TRBV5-6
CDR3 DNA: TGTGCCAGCAGCTCCCTCCTACAGGGTCCCTACAATGAGCAGTTCTTC
CDR3 protein: CASSSLLQGPYNEQFF

J gene: TRBJ2-7
D gene: .
clone size: .
V gene: TRBV11-3
CDR3 DNA: TGTGCCAGCAGCCCACCCATATTCGGTGTGTCCTACGAGCAGTACTTC
CDR3 protein: CASSPPIFGVSYEQYF

J gene: TRBJ2-3
D gene: .
clone size: .
V gene: TRBV4-1
CDR3 DNA: TGCGCCAGCGAGGCAGGGGGGACAGATACGCAGTATTTT
CDR3 protein: CASEAGGTDTQYF

J gene: TRBJ1-4
D gene: TRBD1
clone size: .
V gene: TRBV28
CDR3 DNA: TGTGCCAGCAGTTTACTACCCGACAGGGCTGCTAATGAAAAACTGTTTTTT
CDR3 protein: CASSLLPDRAANEKLFF

J gene: TRBJ1-3
D gene: .
clone size: .
V gene: TRBV30
CDR3 DNA: TGTGCCTGGAGTGTACGGGGCAGGGGCTCTGGAAACACCATATATTTT
CDR3 protein: CAWSVRGRGSGNTIYF

J gene: TRBJ1-1
D gene: TRBD1
clone size: .
V gene: TRBV4-1
CDR3 DNA: TGCGCCAGCAGCCAAGGGACAGGTCGCAGGGACACTGAAGCTTTCTTT
CDR3 protein: CASSQGTGRRDTEAFF

J gene: TRBJ1-1
D gene: TRBD1
clone size: .
V gene: TRBV4-1
CDR3 DNA: TGCGCCAGCAGCCAAGATCCTCCGGGACAGAGACTGAACACTGAAGCTTTCTTT
CDR3 protein: CASSQDPPGQRLNTEAFF

J gene: TRBJ1-6
D gene: .
clone size: .
V gene: TRBV14
CDR3 DNA: TGTGCCAGCAGCCAAGACGAGCTAGGAATTCATAATTCACCCCTCCACTTT
CDR3 protein: CASSQDELGIHNSPLHF

J gene: TRBJ2-3
D gene: TRBD1
clone size: few
V gene: TRBV4-3
CDR3 DNA: TGCGCCAGCAGCCAAGCAAGGGACAGTGGGAGCACAGATACGCAGTATTTT
CDR3 protein: CASSQARDSGSTDTQYF

J gene: TRBJ2-7
D gene: .
clone size: .
V gene: TRBV5-8
CDR3 DNA: TGTGCCAGCAGCTTGGAAGCAGGATACACCTACGAGCAGTACTTC
CDR3 protein: CASSLEAGYTYEQYF

J gene: TRBJ2-3
D gene: TRBD2
clone size: .
V gene: TRBV6-1
CDR3 DNA: TGTGCCAGCAGTGAATTCGGAGCGGGGGGGAGGCAAGATACGCAGTATTTT
CDR3 protein: CASSEFGAGGRQDTQYF

J gene: TRBJ2-1
D gene: TRBD1
clone size: .
V gene: TRBV13
CDR3 DNA: TGTGCCAGCAGCTGGGGGACAGATTACAATGAGCAGTTCTTC
CDR3 protein: CASSWGTDYNEQFF

J gene: TRBJ2-7
D gene: .
clone size: .
V gene: TRBV18
CDR3 DNA: TGTGCCAGCTCCTCCGGGAACCCGTACGAGCAGTACTTC
CDR3 protein: CASSSGNPYEQYF

J gene: TRBJ1-2
D gene: .
clone size: .
V gene: TRBV20-1
CDR3 DNA: TGCAGTGCAGCTACCGGGGATGGCTACACCTTC
CDR3 protein: CSAATGDGYTF